One and the same sample provided the 32 T cell receptor beta chains below, sequenced in a study of T cell responses to AZD1222 COVID-19 vaccine. Sequenced by immunoSEQ multiplex PCR; TCRdb stores in-frame clones only, minus some. The table records roughly 150,000 clones, 80% to 90% of them present only once. Material: peripheral blood, obtained on day 0 of AZD1222 vaccination. Source of these receptors: an adult in good health.

This chain links TRBV13 with TRBJ1-2; 7 bases line up with TRBD1. The germline CDR1 and CDR2 sequences are PRHDT and FYEKMQ (reference sequence). The CDR3 length is 16 residues. The ends lost 5 bases at V and 0 bases at J; junction bases unmatched: 9. In DNA form, the CDR3 reads TGTGCCAGCAGCCCCCTAGGGGACAGAGCTAACTATGGCTACACCTTC. Its protein is CASSPLGDRANYGYTF.

The chain is built from TRBV4-1 and TRBJ1-2; D is perhaps TRBD1 (6 bases). The V end was cut by 2 bases, the J end by 4 bases, with 11 bases between. CDR1 and CDR2 (germline): MGHRA, YSYEKL. The CDR3 has 14 amino acids. In DNA, the CDR3 is TGCGCCAGCAGCCAATATGGAGGGGGCTATGGCTACACCTTC. Translated, it gives CASSQYGGGYGYTF.

The V call is TRBV3-1 (or the pseudogene TRBV3-2), the J call TRBJ1-1; tentatively, D is TRBD1 (6 bases). Trimming pared 4 bases from V and 4 bases from J, leaving 13 bases between. Germline values: CDR1 LGHDT, CDR2 YNNKEL (reference sequence). CDR3 length equals 14 residues. This CDR3 is CASSRGHEGTEAFF. The CDR3 DNA reads as TGTGCCAGCAGCCGGGGACACGAGGGCACTGAAGCTTTCTTT.

The gene calls are TRBV4-3 and TRBJ2-7, with 8 bases that match TRBD2. Germline-derived CDR1 and CDR2 are LGHNA and YSLEER. The V gene end was trimmed by 0 bases and the J gene end by 5 bases; junction bases not matched to a gene: 6. CDR3 length: 15 residues. CDR3 DNA: TGCGCCAGCAGCCAAGACTACCGGGGGGGCGACGAGCAGTACTTC. Residues: CASSQDYRGGDEQYF.

The rearrangement joins TRBV6-5 to TRBJ1-5; D possibly corresponds to TRBD1 (5 bases). This CDR3 has 14 amino acids. In germline, CDR1 is MNHEY, CDR2 SVGAGI. V shed 0 bases and J shed 9 bases, with 12 bases lying between them. The DNA for the CDR3 is TGTGCCAGCAGTTACTCTCAGGGAAGGGGGCCCCAGCATTTT. It is translated as CASSYSQGRGPQHF.

The CDR3 DNA sequence: TGCGCCAGCAGCCAACGGGACAAGGTTAATGAAAAACTGTTTTTT. Protein: CASSQRDKVNEKLFF. J is TRBJ1-4 and V is TRBV4-1; TRBD1 is a possible D gene (6 bases). The CDR3 consists of 15 residues. Germline CDR1 reads MGHRA; CDR2 reads YSYEKL. V was shortened by 2 bases and J by 4 bases, with 11 bases between the two germline ends.

The chain joins TRBV3-1 (or the pseudogene TRBV3-2) to TRBJ1-1; tentatively, D is TRBD1 (5 bases). The CDR3 contains 14 residues. Trimming removed 4 bases at V and 1 base at J, with 10 bases between. CDR1 and CDR2 from the germline V gene are LGHDT and YNNKEL (reference sequence). The CDR3 loop is CASSRGSRNTEAFF. DNA of the CDR3: TGTGCCAGCAGCCGGGGCAGTAGGAACACTGAAGCTTTCTTT.

This chain links TRBV7-9 with TRBJ2-3, with D possibly being TRBD2 (5 bases). This CDR3 comprises 15 residues. Germline CDR1 reads SEHNR; CDR2 reads FQNEAQ (reference sequence). Trimming pared 6 bases from V and 0 bases from J, leaving 13 bases between. CDR3 loop: CASRRAELSTDTQYF. The CDR3 DNA sequence: TGTGCCAGCAGGCGGGCGGAGCTTAGCACAGATACGCAGTATTTT.

The rearrangement links TRBV9 to TRBJ2-1, with 8 bases aligning to TRBD1. Germline loops: CDR1 SGDLS, CDR2 YYNGEE. This CDR3 has 15 residues. Losses at the gene ends were 3 bases for V and 5 bases for J; bases not matched to a gene: 7. The CDR3 sequence is CASSDRQGPDNEQFF. CDR3 sequence (DNA): TGTGCCAGCAGCGATCGACAGGGGCCGGACAATGAGCAGTTCTTC.

V is TRBV6-5 and J is TRBJ2-2; D is unclear. Trimming took 7 bases from V and 0 from J, leaving 0 bases between them. CDR1 and CDR2 (germline): MNHEY, SVGAGI. This CDR3 is 11 amino acids long. The CDR3 region is CASTNTGELFF. CDR3 nucleotide sequence: TGTGCCAGCACGAACACCGGGGAGCTGTTTTTT.

The chain uses TRBV9 and TRBJ1-2; TRBD1 agrees at 8 bases. This CDR3 has 16 residues. With V trimmed by 3 bases and J by 8 bases, 15 bases remained unmatched. Germline-derived CDR1 and CDR2 are SGDLS and YYNGEE. CDR3 sequence (DNA): TGTGCCAGCAGCGGACGGGGGGGACAGGCGCTATTCGGCTACACCTTC. It is translated as CASSGRGGQALFGYTF.

The chain joins TRBV5-1 to TRBJ1-2; TRBD1 matches at 7 bases. V shed 0 bases and J 4 bases; nucleotides not matched to a gene: 0. CDR1 and CDR2 from the germline V gene are SGHRS and YFSETQ. The CDR3 runs 13 residues. The chain's CDR3 is CASSLAGGYGYTF. The CDR3 nucleotides are TGCGCCAGCAGCTTGGCAGGGGGCTATGGCTACACCTTC.

This clone appeared a few times. The chain joins TRBV7-9 to TRBJ1-1; possible D gene TRBD1, 6 bases. The CDR3 covers 12 residues. Germline CDR1 reads SEHNR; CDR2 reads FQNEAQ (reference sequence). V dropped 5 bases and J dropped 5 bases, with 9 bases sitting between them. The CDR3 bases are TGTGCCAGCAGCACAGGGAAGACTGAAGCTTTCTTT. Protein sequence: CASSTGKTEAFF.

The rearrangement links TRBV11-2 to TRBJ1-1; D gene unclear. The germline gives CDR1 SGHAT, CDR2 FQNNGV. V lost 3 bases and J lost 4, with 9 bases in between. This CDR3 has 13 residues. The CDR3 here is CASSLGRSTEAFF. CDR3 coding DNA: TGTGCCAGCAGCTTGGGCAGGAGCACTGAAGCTTTCTTT.

The chain joins TRBV6-6 to TRBJ1-1, with a tentative D call TRBD1 (6 bases). The ends were cut back, 4 bases at V and 7 bases at J, with 10 bases in the middle. Germline V CDR1 and CDR2: MNHNY, SVGAGI (reference sequence). The CDR3 spans 12 residues. The CDR3 DNA sequence: TGTGCCAGCAGTTGGGACACCGGTGAAGCTTTCTTT. Amino acid sequence: CASSWDTGEAFF.

V and J are TRBV30 and TRBJ2-7; the match to TRBD1 covers 7 bases. This CDR3 region has 12 residues. J lost 2 bases, V lost 8 bases, and 6 bases had no gene match. Germline V gene sequence: CDR1 GTSNPN, CDR2 SVGIG (reference sequence). The CDR3 DNA reads TGTGCCCGCGACGGGACAGCCTACGAGCAGTACTTC. Encoded protein: CARDGTAYEQYF.

The chain combines TRBV29-1 with TRBJ2-1; the D call may be TRBD1 or TRBD2 (5 bases each). The V end lost 4 bases, the J end lost 4 bases, and 14 bases lay between the germline ends. The germline V gene encodes CDR1 SQVTM and CDR2 ANQGSEA. The length of the CDR3 is 14 residues. In DNA form, the CDR3 reads TGCAGCGTTGGAGAGGGGAGCCCTTACAATGAGCAGTTCTTC. Its translation: CSVGEGSPYNEQFF.

The rearrangement joins TRBV7-9 to TRBJ2-3; no firm D call. Germline V lookup: CDR1 SEHNR, CDR2 FQNEAQ (reference sequence). The CDR3 contains 12 residues. The V and J ends lost 2 bases and 0 bases respectively, with 0 bases between them. In DNA form, the CDR3 reads TGTGCCAGCAGCTTAAGCACAGATACGCAGTATTTT. Protein product: CASSLSTDTQYF.

V gene TRBV5-1 combines with J gene TRBJ1-2; 10 bases map to TRBD1. CDR1 is SGHRS and CDR2 is YFSETQ in the germline V gene. V lost 4 bases and J lost 4; bases outside the gene matches: 7. The CDR3 consists of 15 residues. The CDR3 bases are TGCGCCAGCAGCCTACGGACAGGGGGGTTCTATGGCTACACCTTC. Its translation is CASSLRTGGFYGYTF.

This rearrangement joins TRBV19 to TRBJ2-7; D gene ambiguous. The CDR3 contains 13 residues. The germline V gene has CDR1 LNHDA and CDR2 SQIVND (reference sequence). V lost 1 base to trimming and J lost 4 bases, with 8 bases between them. The CDR3, as DNA: TGTGCCAGTAGTATAGGCCCTGATTACGAGCAGTACTTC. Amino acids: CASSIGPDYEQYF.

As DNA, the CDR3 is TGTGCCAGCAGACAGGGTCGGAACACTGAAGCTTTCTTT. The encoded protein is CASRQGRNTEAFF. This chain links TRBV11-2 with TRBJ1-1; perhaps TRBD1 as D (6 bases). CDR1 SGHAT and CDR2 FQNNGV come from the germline V gene. Trimming pared 6 bases from V and 1 base from J, leaving 9 bases between. This CDR3 is built from 13 residues.

In DNA form, the CDR3 reads TGTGCCAGCAGCCTCAACACACAAGAGACCCAGTACTTC. It is translated as CASSLNTQETQYF. The chain combines TRBV13 with TRBJ2-5; D is unresolved. V was shortened by 5 bases and J by 2 bases, with 9 bases between the two germline ends. The germline gives CDR1 PRHDT, CDR2 FYEKMQ (reference sequence). This CDR3 region has 13 residues.

The rearrangement uses TRBV7-3 and TRBJ1-1, with 11 nucleotides matching TRBD1. This CDR3 is built from 15 residues. The germline CDR1 and CDR2 sequences are SGHTA and FQGTGA. The V and J ends lost 5 bases and 5 bases, in that order; junction bases with no gene match: 7. CDR3 protein: CASSRTGGVGTEAFF. CDR3 sequence (DNA): TGTGCCAGCAGCCGGACAGGGGGCGTTGGGACTGAAGCTTTCTTT.

This clone was seen a single time. The gene calls are TRBV4-3 and TRBJ1-4; possible D gene TRBD1, 6 bases. The V gene's germline CDR1 is LGHNA and CDR2 YSLEER. Trimming left V 3 bases short and J 9 bases short, with 17 bases between. The CDR3 has 15 residues. The CDR3 DNA reads TGCGCCAGCAGCCAGGAATCCGGGACAACAAAAAAACTGTTTTTT. It is translated as CASSQESGTTKKLFF.

The chain recombines TRBV2 with TRBJ2-7; tentative D call: TRBD1 (6 bases). Germline V gene sequence: CDR1 SNHLY, CDR2 FYNNEI. The CDR3 totals 13 residues. The V end was cut by 7 bases, the J end by 1 base, with 11 bases between. In DNA form, the CDR3 reads TGTGCCAGCAAAAGGGACATGTCCTACGAGCAGTACTTC. It specifies CASKRDMSYEQYF.

The V and J genes are TRBV6-2 or TRBV6-3 and TRBJ2-4, with 8 bases fitting TRBD1. Germline loops: CDR1 MNHEY, CDR2 SVGEGT. The CDR3 consists of 14 residues. V shed 2 bases and J 5 bases; nucleotides not matched to a gene: 2. CDR3 sequence (DNA): TGTGCCAGCAGTTACAGGGGACAGGAAAACATTCAGTACTTC. As protein: CASSYRGQENIQYF.

The rearrangement joins TRBV21-1 to TRBJ2-2; the table's D gene call, TRBD2, was not cross checked with the DNA. TRBV21-1 is given as a pseudogene. CDR3 length equals 17 residues. CDR3 bases: TGTGCCAGCAGCAAGGGACTAGCGCGCGCGAGGGCCGGGGAGCTGTTTTTT. It is translated as CASSKGLARARAGELFF.

This sequence joins TRBV10-3 and TRBJ1-3; possible D gene TRBD1, 6 bases. The V gene lost 6 bases and the J gene lost 3 bases, with 33 bases spanning the gap. CDR1 and CDR2 from the germline V gene are ENHRY and SYGVKD. This CDR3 contains 21 residues. The CDR3 sequence is CAISVTLSRGGENVIGNTIYF. In DNA form, the CDR3 reads TGTGCCATCAGCGTCACACTGTCAAGGGGGGGCGAAAATGTCATTGGAAACACCATATATTTT.

The chain couples TRBV4-1 to TRBJ1-6, with 7 bases fitting TRBD1. The CDR3 loop spans 15 amino acids. Germline values: CDR1 MGHRA, CDR2 YSYEKL. Trimming cost V 3 bases and J 5 bases; bases outside gene matches: 4. As DNA, the CDR3 is TGCGCCAGCAGCCAGGGACAGAGAAATAATTCACCCCTCCACTTT. This codes for CASSQGQRNNSPLHF.

This clone was picked up a small number of times. DNA for the CDR3: TGTGCCAGCAGCTCCGTAAACTTCAGAGGCAATCAGCCCCAGCATTTT. As protein: CASSSVNFRGNQPQHF. The V gene is TRBV7-8, the J gene TRBJ1-5; D is unresolved. CDR1 is SGHVS and CDR2 is FQNEAQ in the germline V gene. This CDR3 spans 16 amino acids. V dropped 4 bases and J dropped 2 bases, with 15 bases sitting between them.

The chain couples TRBV9 to TRBJ2-1; D is ambiguous. CDR3 length: 13 amino acids. CDR1 is SGDLS, CDR2 YYNGEE, per germline. The V gene lost 3 bases and the J gene lost 4 bases, with 8 bases spanning the gap. The CDR3 region is CASSGGGYNEQFF. The CDR3 nucleotides are TGTGCCAGCAGCGGCGGTGGGTACAATGAGCAGTTCTTC.

The V and J genes are TRBV7-2 and TRBJ1-1; weak D call: TRBD1 (6 bases). V lost 2 bases and J 5 bases, leaving 12 bases between the germline ends. The CDR3 is 14 residues long. Germline V gene lookup returns CDR1 SGHTA and CDR2 FQGNSA. The CDR3 loop is CASSLNRVGTEAFF. The CDR3 nucleotides are TGTGCCAGCAGCTTAAACAGGGTAGGGACTGAAGCTTTCTTT.